Each of the 21 T cell receptor beta chains below was sequenced from the same sample in a study of blood T cell repertoires in COVID-19. Only in-frame clones appear in the TCRdb table, and some are missing; sequencing was by immunoSEQ multiplex PCR. The table lists about 150,000 clones, 70% to 90% of them singletons. Sequenced sample: peripheral blood. The receptors derive from a woman aged 40 to 50 with active or convalescent COVID-19.

CDR3 amino acids: CSVEVGGELAEAFF. As DNA, the CDR3 is TGCAGCGTTGAAGTCGGGGGGGAGCTAGCTGAAGCTTTCTTT. The chain has TRBV29-1 and TRBJ1-1, with D possibly TRBD1 on 5 matching bases. Germline V gene lookup returns CDR1 SQVTM and CDR2 ANQGSEA. Trimming stripped 1 base from V and 6 bases from J, with 15 bases between. The CDR3 totals 14 residues.

The chain recombines TRBV2 with TRBJ2-3; 13 nucleotides agree with TRBD2. The V gene end was trimmed by 10 bases and the J gene end by 5 bases; junction bases not matched to a gene: 9. CDR3 length equals 15 residues. Germline values: CDR1 SNHLY, CDR2 FYNNEI. CDR3 residues: CATRTSGGKGDTQYF. CDR3 in DNA: TGTGCCACCCGGACTAGCGGGGGCAAAGGAGATACGCAGTATTTT.

The J gene is TRBJ2-7, the V gene TRBV24-1; 11 bases agree with TRBD1. CDR3 size: 15 residues. The junction had 3 bases not matched to a gene; V was cut back by 3 bases and J by 3 bases. Per the germline V gene, CDR1 is KGHDR and CDR2 is SFDVKD. CDR3 in DNA: TGTGCCACCAGTGATCCCGGGACAGGGGGCTACGAGCAGTACTTC. Translated: CATSDPGTGGYEQYF.

The table lists this clone with a few counts. The V call is TRBV28, the J call TRBJ1-2; D is uncertain. Trimming stripped 6 bases from V and 7 bases from J, with 18 bases between. The CDR3 has 14 residues. Germline CDR1 reads MDHEN; CDR2 reads SYDVKM. The CDR3 bases are TGTGCCAGCAGCTACACCTACAGCTCGCGTGGCTACACCTTC. As protein: CASSYTYSSRGYTF.

This clone was detected once. This sequence joins TRBV7-2 and TRBJ1-4, with TRBD1 matching over 8 bases. This CDR3 spans 17 amino acids. Trimming cost V 0 bases and J 3 bases; bases outside gene matches: 6. Looked up from germline, CDR1 is SGHTA and CDR2 is FQGNSA. CDR3 bases: TGTGCCAGCAGCTTAGCGGGCAGGGGGCAGGCTAATGAAAAACTGTTTTTT. Translating it yields CASSLAGRGQANEKLFF. Together with reference TRBV7-2 and TRBJ1-4, the CDR3 gives the full variable domain: GAGVSQSPSNKVTEKGKDVELRCDPISGHTALYWYRQSLGQGLEFLIYFQGNSAPDKSGLPSDRFSAERTGGSVSTLTIQRTQQEDSAVYLCASSLAGRGQANEKLFFGSGTQLSVL.

The chain combines TRBV29-1 with TRBJ2-4, with 11 bases identical to TRBD1. The CDR3 loop spans 13 amino acids. V shed 7 bases and J 4 bases; nucleotides not matched to a gene: 3. Germline V CDR1 and CDR2: SQVTM, ANQGSEA. The CDR3: CSAGTGGKNIQYF. CDR3 DNA: TGCAGCGCAGGGACAGGGGGGAAAAACATTCAGTACTTC.

This clone showed up just once. The chain employs TRBV7-7 and TRBJ2-5; 9 bases are a match to TRBD1. The CDR3 contains 14 residues. Germline V lookup: CDR1 SSHAT, CDR2 FNYEAQ (reference sequence). In DNA form, the CDR3 reads TGTGCTAGCGGCACAGGGGGCCCTGGGGAGACCCAGTACTTC. Translating it yields CASGTGGPGETQYF.

J is TRBJ1-2 and V is TRBV5-1; D is perhaps TRBD1 (5 bases). V was trimmed by 0 bases and J by 1 base, leaving 7 bases between them. Germline V lookup: CDR1 SGHRS, CDR2 YFSETQ. The CDR3 length is 14 residues. In DNA, the CDR3 is TGCGCCAGCAGCTTGGGACAGAATAACTATGGCTACACCTTC. This gives the protein CASSLGQNNYGYTF.

This clone turned up a few times. The J gene is TRBJ1-3, the V gene TRBV10-3; no definite D call. The CDR3 has 15 residues. Germline values: CDR1 ENHRY, CDR2 SYGVKD. Deletions cut 10 bases from V and 0 bases from J, with 16 bases between. CDR3 DNA sequence: TGTGCCACCGCAAACGAGGTCTCCTCTGGAAACACCATATATTTT. This encodes CATANEVSSGNTIYF.

This clone appeared a few times. The chain uses TRBV7-6 and TRBJ2-7, with TRBD1 matching 7 bases. Trimming cost V 3 bases and J 4 bases; bases outside gene matches: 15. This CDR3 spans 17 amino acids. Per germline, CDR1 SGHVS and CDR2 FNYEAQ. The CDR3 protein is CASSLSPGQVDGYEQYF. CDR3 nucleotide sequence: TGTGCCAGCAGCTTGTCCCCCGGACAGGTGGACGGGTACGAGCAGTACTTC.

The chain couples TRBV28 to TRBJ1-2; a weak D match, TRBD1 (5 bases). CDR1 is MDHEN, CDR2 SYDVKM, per germline. This CDR3 has 14 amino acids. V lost 7 bases, J lost 4 bases, and 16 bases lay in between. This CDR3 is CASTTPGFSYGYTF. Here the CDR3 DNA reads TGTGCCAGCACGACCCCAGGGTTCAGCTATGGCTACACCTTC.

This clone was seen a single time. The chain couples TRBV19 to TRBJ2-3, with 11 positions matching TRBD1. The CDR3 length is 15 residues. Germline-derived CDR1 and CDR2 are LNHDA and SQIVND (reference sequence). V lost 6 bases and J lost 6; bases outside the gene matches: 8. CDR3 region: CASSRDRGGLDTQYF. CDR3 DNA sequence: TGTGCCAGTAGCCGGGACAGGGGGGGATTGGATACGCAGTATTTT.

V and J are TRBV11-1 and TRBJ2-7; TRBD2 aligns across 7 bases. V was clipped by 5 bases and J by 7 bases; unmatched bases: 11. CDR1 is SGHAT, CDR2 FQDESV, per germline (reference sequence). The CDR3 has 14 amino acids. CDR3 in amino acids: CASSLPGLPHEQYF. As DNA, the CDR3 is TGTGCCAGCAGCCTACCGGGACTACCTCATGAGCAGTACTTC. Full variable domain (outside the CDR3, taken from reference TRBV11-1 and TRBJ2-7): EAEVAQSPRYKITEKSQAVAFWCDPISGHATLYWYRQILGQGPELLVQFQDESVVDDSQLPKDRFSAERLKGVDSTLKIQPAELGDSAMYLCASSLPGLPHEQYFGPGTRLTVT.

The gene calls are TRBV4-1 and TRBJ2-7, with D possibly matching TRBD2 (5 bases). Germline-derived CDR1 and CDR2 are MGHRA and YSYEKL. This CDR3 is 16 amino acids long. Trimming removed 0 bases from V and 1 base from J, with 13 bases in between. In DNA, the CDR3 is TGCGCCAGCAGCCAAGAGAATCCCCCGGGGTCCTACGAGCAGTACTTC. Its translation: CASSQENPPGSYEQYF.

The rearrangement joins TRBV5-1 to TRBJ1-3, with TRBD1 matching 7 bases. Germline CDR1 and CDR2: SGHRS and YFSETQ. V lost 0 bases and J lost 6; bases outside the gene matches: 3. The CDR3 sequence is 14 residues long. The DNA of the CDR3 is TGCGCCAGCAGCTTGGGAGGGGGCGAAAACACCATATATTTT. The encoded protein is CASSLGGGENTIYF.

This chain uses TRBV24-1 with TRBJ2-7, with TRBD1 matching over 9 bases. After removal of 4 bases from V and 3 bases from J, the junction contained 6 bases not matched to a gene. The V gene's germline CDR1 is KGHDR and CDR2 SFDVKD. This CDR3 region has 15 residues. CDR3 region: CATSERTGVGYEQYF. The DNA of the CDR3 is TGTGCCACCAGTGAAAGGACAGGGGTTGGCTACGAGCAGTACTTC.

V is TRBV25-1 and J is TRBJ2-1; 8 nucleotides align to TRBD1. Germline CDR1 reads MGHDK; CDR2 reads SYGVNS. The V gene end was trimmed by 0 bases and the J gene end by 0 bases; junction bases not matched to a gene: 7. This CDR3 has 18 amino acids. CDR3 loop: CASSEYFGTGYSYNEQFF. In DNA, the CDR3 is TGTGCCAGCAGTGAATATTTCGGGACAGGATACTCCTACAATGAGCAGTTCTTC.

This clone was seen only once. The V gene is TRBV30, the J gene TRBJ2-2; D possibly corresponds to TRBD1 (6 bases). Germline V lookup: CDR1 GTSNPN, CDR2 SVGIG (reference sequence). Trimming shortened V by 0 bases and J by 0 bases, and 11 bases separated the two germline ends. There are 16 residues in the CDR3. The CDR3 nucleotides are TGTGCCTGGAGTGTGAGGGGGTACGCGAACACCGGGGAGCTGTTTTTT. Translated, it gives CAWSVRGYANTGELFF.

As DNA, the CDR3 is TGTGCCAGCAGCCCCAGGAGGAATCAGCCCCAGCATTTT. This gives the protein CASSPRRNQPQHF. V is TRBV7-2 and J is TRBJ1-5, with no clear D. V was trimmed by 5 bases and J by 4 bases, leaving 9 bases between them. CDR1 is SGHTA and CDR2 is FQGNSA in the germline V gene. This CDR3 comprises 13 residues.

The genes are TRBV28 and TRBJ1-1, with TRBD1 matching 9 bases. The germline V gene encodes CDR1 MDHEN and CDR2 SYDVKM. This CDR3 region has 15 residues. J lost 5 bases, V lost 6 bases, and 10 bases had no gene match. CDR3 coding DNA: TGTGCCAGCAGGCCCGGGACAGGGAGAAGGACTGAAGCTTTCTTT. Translation gives CASRPGTGRRTEAFF.

V usage is TRBV5-1 and J usage is TRBJ2-7, with no clear D. Trimming left V 3 bases short and J 4 bases short, with 14 bases between. This CDR3 spans 14 amino acids. Germline values: CDR1 SGHRS, CDR2 YFSETQ. The CDR3 sequence: CASSSSAGWYEQYF. The CDR3 DNA follows: TGCGCCAGCAGCTCCTCCGCAGGATGGTACGAGCAGTACTTC.